The rows below give T cell receptor beta chains drawn from one sample of a study of monozygotic twins with inflammatory bowel disease. From the 5' RACE reads, TCRdb lists one entry per CDR3 protein and no DNA. Its listing shows about 350,000 distinct CDR3 sequences. The sequenced material came from blood. The receptors stem from a human donor with ulcerative colitis or Crohn's disease, or a healthy co-twin of an affected twin (not recorded which). CDR3s include the opening cysteine and the closing phenylalanine or tryptophan. The order of the fields is V gene, CDR3 length, J gene, CDR3 protein.

V: TRBV6-5; length: 13; J: TRBJ1-3; CDR3: CATQDSSGNTIYF
V: TRBV5-1; length: 13; J: TRBJ1-2; CDR3: CASSEQGEGGYTF
V: TRBV7-2; length: 16; J: TRBJ2-3; CDR3: CASSTRGGARTDTQYF
V: TRBV9; length: 17; J: TRBJ2-1; CDR3: CASSVDAYRRGSPGQFF
V: TRBV12-3/TRBV12-4; length: 16; J: TRBJ2-3; CDR3: CASRTTSGSWADTQYF
V: TRBV18; length: 14; J: TRBJ1-1; CDR3: CASSAQGGNTEAFF
V: TRBV5-3; length: 12; J: TRBJ1-4; CDR3: CARGGQGEKLFF
V: TRBV5-1; length: 13; J: TRBJ1-1; CDR3: CASSARQGREAFF
V: TRBV5-1; length: 16; J: TRBJ1-6; CDR3: CASSLEWPGDNSPLHF
V: TRBV12-3/TRBV12-4; length: 17; J: TRBJ2-1; CDR3: CASSPTRDPRSVNEQFF
V: TRBV2; length: 13; J: TRBJ2-3; CDR3: CASRGSTGDTQYF
V: TRBV27; length: 15; J: TRBJ2-2; CDR3: CASSLRPRNTGELFF
V: TRBV20-1; length: 15; J: TRBJ2-7; CDR3: CSATRPGSREAEQYF
V: TRBV7-8; length: 15; J: TRBJ2-3; CDR3: CASSSYRLAIDTQYF
V: TRBV12-3/TRBV12-4; length: 16; J: TRBJ2-3; CDR3: CASSPRGASGRATQYF
V: TRBV4-1; length: 14; J: TRBJ2-5; CDR3: CASSPRTGSETQYF
V: TRBV5-1; length: 14; J: TRBJ2-2; CDR3: CASSLDGTTGELFF
V: TRBV10-1; length: 15; J: TRBJ2-1; CDR3: CASSEGDGYYNEQFF
V: TRBV7-8; length: 17; J: TRBJ2-5; CDR3: CASSLLEGVPNRETQYF
V: TRBV5-1; length: 12; J: TRBJ2-7; CDR3: CASSLESHEQYF
V: TRBV7-8; length: 17; J: TRBJ2-2; CDR3: CASSLVAGTGLTGGLFF
V: TRBV28; length: 20; J: TRBJ2-2; CDR3: CASSPHTRQGGLSGTGELFF
V: TRBV5-4; length: 14; J: TRBJ2-3; CDR3: CASSEINPPDTQYF
V: TRBV28; length: 15; J: TRBJ1-5; CDR3: CASSLGGIGNQPQHF
V: TRBV7-2; length: 14; J: TRBJ2-2; CDR3: CASSLAARTGELFF
V: TRBV12-3/TRBV12-4; length: 16; J: TRBJ1-2; CDR3: CASTPGTGGPYYGYTF
V: TRBV4-1; length: 19; J: TRBJ1-1; CDR3: CASSQERWVGLGRNTEAFF
V: TRBV5-1; length: 12; J: TRBJ2-7; CDR3: CASSLSRVEQYF
V: TRBV4-1; length: 14; J: TRBJ2-2; CDR3: CASSLDRITGELFF
V: TRBV4-1; length: 15; J: TRBJ1-3; CDR3: CASSQDRGSGNTIYF
V: TRBV20-1; length: 14; J: TRBJ2-7; CDR3: CSATRGLAGDMRYF
V: TRBV20-1; length: 12; J: TRBJ2-5; CDR3: CSARGPWGSQYF